This TCR beta chain was documented in a study of T cell responses to AZD1222 COVID-19 vaccine. This CDR3 is built from 14 residues. Germline V lookup: CDR1 SGHRS, CDR2 YFSETQ. V gave up 2 bases and J gave up 6 bases; unmatched junction bases: 5. Generated by immunoSEQ multiplex PCR, the TCRdb table keeps only in-frame clones and is missing some. The sample carries 130,000 or so clones, 85% to 90% recorded once. Sequences were derived from peripheral blood, sampled 28 days after the second AZD1222 dose. This rearrangement joins TRBV5-1 to TRBJ1-5; 7 bases are shared with TRBD1. The sequence derives from an adult who received the AZD1222 COVID-19 vaccine. CDR3 amino acids: CASSFGGGGQPQHF. As DNA, the CDR3 is TGCGCCAGCAGCTTCGGAGGGGGCGGTCAGCCCCAGCATTTT. The full variable domain, completed using reference TRBV5-1 and TRBJ1-5, is KAGVTQTPRYLIKTRGQQVTLSCSPISGHRSVSWYQQTPGQGLQFLFEYFSETQRNKGNFPGRFSGRQFSNSRSEMNVSTLELGDSALYLCASSFGGGGQPQHFGDGTRLSIL.